This TCR beta chain comes out of a study of Graves' ophthalmopathy and Graves' hyperthyroidism. Beta-chain TCR CDR3 regions were amplified from RNA transcripts. The workflow started with a first-round RT-PCR run with HTBI primers and then moved on to a second-round multiplex PCR. TCRdb reprocessed the multiplex PCR reads with MiXCR, giving one entry per CDR3 protein. Among hundreds of thousands of distinct CDR3 sequences, more than 40% were seen once, and the ten largest hold around 3.3%. Germline values: CDR1 DFQATT, CDR2 SNEGSKA (reference sequence). Trimming left V 0 bases short and J 1 base short, with 12 bases between. The CDR3 sequence is 15 residues long. This clonotype has at least ten counts.

This sequence joins TRBV20-1 and TRBJ2-5; D may correspond to TRBD1 or TRBD2 (5 bases each). The sequence was collected from an adult man with Graves' ophthalmopathy. The material sequenced was peripheral blood. CDR3 in amino acids: CSARDSTGPQETQYF. DNA for the CDR3: TGCAGTGCTAGAGATAGTACGGGACCCCAAGAGACCCAGTACTTC.